The entry below gives a single T cell receptor (beta chain) sequence along with its context. The V end was cut by 2 bases, the J end by 6 bases, with 10 bases between. The V gene's germline CDR1 is MNHEY and CDR2 SVGEGT. The CDR3 runs to 13 residues. Seattle cases were enrolled at active infection and followed longitudinally. Generated by immunoSEQ multiplex PCR, the TCRdb table keeps only in-frame clones and is missing some. The table includes about 97,000 clones, 70% to 90% detected once. The data originate from a study of blood T cell repertoires in COVID-19. This TCR came from a man aged 45-60 years with COVID-19, enrolled during active disease. Sample: peripheral blood. The V and J genes are TRBV6-2 or TRBV6-3 and TRBJ1-1; D is perhaps TRBD1 (6 bases). DNA for the CDR3: TGTGCCAGCAGTTACCACAGGGTCGCTGAAGCTTTCTTT. Its protein is CASSYHRVAEAFF.